One sample yielded the 29 T cell receptor beta chains listed below, sequenced in a study of CD8 T cells in Susac syndrome. Reverse transcription used about 0.45 to 1 ug RNA and random hexamers. Each CDR3 protein is one row after TCRdb ran MiXCR on the immunoSEQ multiplex PCR reads. The table records about 22,000 distinct CDR3 sequences, around 94% of them present only once. Sequencing was performed on CD8+ T cells from PBMCs. The receptors originated from a human donor in good health.

The chain uses TRBV9 and TRBJ2-3; D possibly corresponds to TRBD2 (6 bases). CDR3 length: 15 residues. Trimming removed 4 bases at V and 3 bases at J, with 15 bases between. The germline gives CDR1 SGDLS, CDR2 YYNGEE. CDR3 coding DNA: TGTGCCAGCAGCTTTGCAGGGCTAGCGACAGATACGCAGTATTTT. Amino acid sequence: CASSFAGLATDTQYF.

This clonotype was detected only a few times. The chain employs TRBV5-8 and TRBJ1-1; D possibly corresponds to TRBD1 (5 bases). The germline V gene encodes CDR1 SGHTS and CDR2 YDEGEE. V was trimmed by 4 bases and J by 0 bases, leaving 13 bases between them. This CDR3 region has 15 residues. As DNA, the CDR3 is TGTGCCAGCAGCGAGGGACGGATCATGAACACTGAAGCTTTCTTT. Translating it yields CASSEGRIMNTEAFF.

This chain connects TRBV10-3 to TRBJ1-2; perhaps TRBD1 as D (5 bases). Trimming took 2 bases from V and 0 from J, leaving 10 bases between them. This CDR3 spans 15 amino acids. Germline CDR1 is ENHRY and CDR2 is SYGVKD. The CDR3 region is CAISERDVANYGYTF. Here the CDR3 DNA reads TGTGCCATCAGTGAGAGGGACGTAGCTAACTATGGCTACACCTTC.

This clonotype was counted once. The CDR3 is CASSWDESYNEQFF. The CDR3, as DNA: TGTGCCAGCAGTTGGGACGAGAGCTACAATGAGCAGTTCTTC. The rearrangement joins TRBV6-5 to TRBJ2-1; D tentatively fits TRBD1 or TRBD2 (5 bases each). From germline, CDR1 is MNHEY and CDR2 SVGAGI. Trimming shortened V by 4 bases and J by 3 bases, and 10 bases separated the two germline ends. The CDR3 totals 14 residues.

The V and J genes are TRBV7-6 and TRBJ1-1; D unclear. The CDR3 has 12 residues. Per germline, CDR1 SGHVS and CDR2 FNYEAQ. V was cut by 11 bases and J by 1 base, with 11 bases left in between. This chain's CDR3 is CASRDPNTEAFF. CDR3 nucleotides: TGTGCCTCCCGAGACCCGAACACTGAAGCTTTCTTT.

The J gene is TRBJ1-3, the V gene TRBV6-5; D unresolved. With 0 bases removed from V and 5 bases from J, the gap between germline ends came to 17 bases. In germline, CDR1 is MNHEY, CDR2 SVGAGI. This CDR3 spans 17 amino acids. This CDR3 is CASSYSRIQSGRNTIYF. CDR3 DNA: TGTGCCAGCAGTTACTCGAGAATCCAGAGCGGACGAAACACCATATATTTT.

The CDR3 region is CASSISLAGSSTDTQYF. DNA for the CDR3: TGTGCCAGCAGCATCTCTTTAGCGGGCTCTAGCACAGATACGCAGTATTTT. The V gene is TRBV5-6, the J gene TRBJ2-3, with TRBD2 matching 7 bases. Looked up from germline, CDR1 is SGHDT and CDR2 is YYEEEE. V lost 4 bases, J lost 0 bases, and 11 bases stayed unmatched. The CDR3 loop spans 17 amino acids.

This clonotype has only a few counts. The chain uses TRBV6-5 and TRBJ1-1, with unresolved D. The CDR3 consists of 13 residues. V lost 5 bases and J lost 1, with 8 bases in between. Germline CDR1 is MNHEY and CDR2 is SVGAGI. DNA of the CDR3: TGTGCCAGCAGTCTTACAACGAACACTGAAGCTTTCTTT. Its protein is CASSLTTNTEAFF.

The chain recombines TRBV5-1 with TRBJ1-2; 7 positions match TRBD1. Germline CDR1 and CDR2: SGHRS and YFSETQ. This CDR3 region has 16 residues. The V and J ends lost 3 bases and 6 bases, in that order; junction bases with no gene match: 14. As DNA, the CDR3 is TGCGCCAGCAGCTGGATGACAGGGACCCCGTCTAATGGCTACACCTTC. It translates to CASSWMTGTPSNGYTF.

The chain uses TRBV7-6 and TRBJ2-1; 7 bases agree with TRBD2. V shed 3 bases, J shed 3 bases, and the junction held 2 bases outside the gene matches. The CDR3 is 14 residues long. Germline V gene sequence: CDR1 SGHVS, CDR2 FNYEAQ. Here the CDR3 reads CASSLASGYNEQFF. The CDR3 region has the DNA TGTGCCAGCAGCTTGGCTAGCGGCTACAATGAGCAGTTCTTC.

The rearrangement links TRBV20-1 to TRBJ2-5, with 13 bases fitting TRBD2. There are 14 residues in the CDR3. The germline gives CDR1 DFQATT, CDR2 SNEGSKA (reference sequence). Unmatched junction bases numbered 3, after V lost 6 bases and J lost 2 bases. In DNA form, the CDR3 reads TGCAGTGCCTCGACTAGCGGGGGGCAAGAGACCCAGTACTTC. As protein: CSASTSGGQETQYF.

This clonotype was recorded a few times. The V and J genes are TRBV5-4 and TRBJ2-3, with 9 bases fitting TRBD2. The ends lost 4 bases at V and 2 bases at J; junction bases unmatched: 11. Germline V CDR1 and CDR2: SGHNT, YYREEE (reference sequence). The CDR3 length is 17 residues. This chain's CDR3 is CASSISVAGASTDTQYF. The DNA for the CDR3 is TGTGCCAGCAGCATTTCAGTAGCGGGGGCTTCCACAGATACGCAGTATTTT.

The rearrangement links TRBV20-1 to TRBJ1-2; tentatively, D is TRBD1 (5 bases). There are 14 residues in the CDR3. Between the trimmed V and J ends, which lost 5 bases and 6 bases, there was a span of 19 bases. CDR1 is DFQATT, CDR2 SNEGSKA, per germline (reference sequence). CDR3 nucleotides: TGCAGTGCTCACGGGGGGTCAGGGATGGATGGCTACACCTTC. Translating gives CSAHGGSGMDGYTF.

This clonotype occurred once. This chain uses TRBV27 with TRBJ2-1; D may correspond to TRBD1 or TRBD2 (5 bases each). Germline-derived CDR1 and CDR2 are MNHEY and SMNVEV (reference sequence). V lost 3 bases and J lost 8, with 14 bases in between. The CDR3 runs 14 residues. The CDR3: CASSFGGFRDEQFF. DNA of the CDR3: TGTGCCAGCAGTTTTGGGGGATTTCGGGATGAGCAGTTCTTC.

The chain carries TRBV7-9 and TRBJ1-2; 7 bases line up with TRBD1. The germline CDR1 and CDR2 sequences are SEHNR and FQNEAQ (reference sequence). The V gene end was trimmed by 4 bases and the J gene end by 4 bases; junction bases not matched to a gene: 9. The CDR3 loop spans 15 amino acids. The CDR3 nucleotides are TGTGCCAGCAGCTCTCCAGGGGGACCTATCTATGGCTACACCTTC. It codes for CASSSPGGPIYGYTF.

The gene calls are TRBV5-1 and TRBJ2-1; maybe TRBD2 (6 bases). Germline loops: CDR1 SGHRS, CDR2 YFSETQ. The V and J ends lost 1 base and 1 base respectively, with 12 bases between them. CDR3 length: 16 amino acids. The CDR3 spells CASSLSRGGSYNEQFF. The CDR3 DNA follows: TGCGCCAGCAGCTTGAGTCGCGGAGGGTCCTACAATGAGCAGTTCTTC.

This clonotype was counted between two and nine times. J is TRBJ1-1 and V is TRBV4-1; D possibly corresponds to TRBD1 (5 bases). The CDR3 loop spans 14 amino acids. V was cut by 0 bases and J by 1 base, with 6 bases left in between. Germline loops: CDR1 MGHRA, CDR2 YSYEKL. CDR3 sequence reads: CASSQDGGNTEAFF. The CDR3 DNA reads as TGCGCCAGCAGCCAAGATGGGGGGAACACTGAAGCTTTCTTT.

This chain connects TRBV7-2 to TRBJ2-1; the D is unclear. V was shortened by 4 bases and J by 0 bases, with 13 bases between the two germline ends. Germline CDR1 reads SGHTA; CDR2 reads FQGNSA. CDR3 length: 16 residues. DNA of the CDR3: TGTGCCAGCAGCTCCCGACTGTCGAGCTCCTACAATGAGCAGTTCTTC. Translation gives CASSSRLSSSYNEQFF.

This CDR3 is CASSSTSGVETQYF. CDR3 nucleotides: TGTGCCAGCAGCTCGACTAGCGGGGTAGAGACCCAGTACTTC. The J gene is TRBJ2-5, the V gene TRBV27; 11 bases map to TRBD2. Germline values: CDR1 MNHEY, CDR2 SMNVEV (reference sequence). The junction had 4 bases not matched to a gene; V was cut back by 6 bases and J by 4 bases. The CDR3 runs to 14 residues.

The chain combines TRBV13 with TRBJ2-2; D is uncertain. CDR1 is PRHDT and CDR2 is FYEKMQ in the germline V gene (reference sequence). V lost 5 bases and J 5 bases, leaving 18 bases between the germline ends. CDR3 length: 16 amino acids. The CDR3 region is CASSPPDPRPTGELFF. CDR3 DNA sequence: TGTGCCAGCAGCCCCCCGGACCCGAGACCAACCGGGGAGCTGTTTTTT.

The V call is TRBV7-2, the J call TRBJ2-1, with D maybe TRBD2 (6 bases). V was trimmed by 7 bases and J by 0 bases, leaving 19 bases between them. This CDR3 contains 17 residues. Germline CDR1 reads SGHTA; CDR2 reads FQGNSA. The CDR3 sequence: CASIRVAGSPSYNEQFF. The DNA for the CDR3 is TGTGCCAGCATTAGGGTTGCGGGGTCCCCCTCCTACAATGAGCAGTTCTTC.

The chain couples TRBV13 to TRBJ2-6; the D gene is possibly TRBD1 (5 bases). Germline assignment: CDR1 PRHDT and CDR2 FYEKMQ (reference sequence). Between the trimmed V and J ends, which lost 4 bases and 0 bases, there was a span of 19 bases. The CDR3 contains 19 residues. The CDR3 DNA follows: TGTGCCAGCAGCTCCTCCTGGACATACTCTCACTCTGGGGCCAACGTCCTGACTTTC. Translated: CASSSSWTYSHSGANVLTF.

Here the CDR3 reads CASRLRGPAYEQYF. For the CDR3, the DNA is TGTGCCAGCAGACTCAGGGGGCCAGCCTACGAGCAGTACTTC. V gene TRBV27 combines with J gene TRBJ2-7; 8 nucleotides match TRBD1. This CDR3 is built from 14 residues. The J segment lost 2 bases and the V segment lost 6 bases, leaving 6 bases of the junction unmatched. From germline, CDR1 is MNHEY and CDR2 SMNVEV (reference sequence).

The rearrangement uses TRBV14 and TRBJ1-1; D gene ambiguous. The V end lost 3 bases, the J end lost 0 bases, and 11 bases lay between the germline ends. Germline CDR1 and CDR2: SGHDN and FVKESK. The CDR3 spans 15 residues. CDR3 loop: CASSHTRTLNTEAFF. In DNA, the CDR3 is TGTGCCAGCAGCCATACCAGGACCTTGAACACTGAAGCTTTCTTT. Together with reference TRBV14 and TRBJ1-1, the CDR3 gives the full variable domain: EAGVTQFPSHSVIEKGQTVTLRCDPISGHDNLYWYRRVMGKEIKFLLHFVKESKQDESGMPNNRFLAERTGGTYSTLKVQPAELEDSGVYFCASSHTRTLNTEAFFGQGTRLTVV.

This chain links TRBV14 with TRBJ2-2; D possibly matches TRBD1 or TRBD2 (5 bases each). The CDR3 runs to 19 residues. V lost 0 bases and J lost 7, with 24 bases in between. The germline V gene has CDR1 SGHDN and CDR2 FVKESK. The CDR3 here is CASSQDPLLGKDTGGELFF. The DNA for the CDR3 is TGTGCCAGCAGCCAAGATCCCTTACTAGGGAAGGATACAGGCGGGGAGCTGTTTTTT.

This clonotype has only a few counts. This chain connects TRBV27 to TRBJ2-7; TRBD1 might be the D (6 bases). Germline assignment: CDR1 MNHEY and CDR2 SMNVEV (reference sequence). The CDR3 extends over 13 amino acids. V was trimmed by 6 bases and J by 4 bases, leaving 13 bases between them. The DNA of the CDR3 is TGTGCCAGCAGACAGGGTACATTTTACGAGCAGTACTTC. It codes for CASRQGTFYEQYF.

This clonotype has only one observation. V usage is TRBV7-9 and J usage is TRBJ1-1, with D unclear. The CDR3 spans 13 residues. Germline CDR1 is SEHNR and CDR2 is FQNEAQ (reference sequence). Trimming shortened V by 4 bases and J by 1 base, and 7 bases separated the two germline ends. CDR3 amino acids: CASSYPGNTEAFF. The CDR3 region has the DNA TGTGCCAGCAGCTACCCAGGGAACACTGAAGCTTTCTTT. Complete variable domain (other parts from reference TRBV7-9 and TRBJ1-1): DTGVSQNPRHKITKRGQNVTFRCDPISEHNRLYWYRQTLGQGPEFLTYFQNEAQLEKSRLLSDRFSAERPKGSFSTLEIQRTEQGDSAMYLCASSYPGNTEAFFGQGTRLTVV.

This clonotype was picked up a small number of times. The genes are TRBV13 and TRBJ2-2; D possibly uses TRBD1 or TRBD2 (5 bases each). This CDR3 contains 15 residues. CDR1 and CDR2 (germline): PRHDT, FYEKMQ (reference sequence). The V end was cut by 5 bases, the J end by 7 bases, with 17 bases between. CDR3: CASSPRQTGGGELFF. The CDR3 DNA is TGTGCCAGCAGCCCCAGACAGACTGGGGGCGGGGAGCTGTTTTTT.

This chain connects TRBV11-2 to TRBJ2-5; 7 positions match TRBD2. After removal of 3 bases from V and 11 bases from J, the junction contained 15 bases not matched to a gene. Germline V gene lookup returns CDR1 SGHAT and CDR2 FQNNGV. CDR3 length: 15 amino acids. The CDR3 coding sequence is TGTGCCAGCAGCTTCTACGGGGGGTATCAAGAGGCGCAGTACTTC. This translates into CASSFYGGYQEAQYF.